This T cell receptor (beta chain) was recorded in a study of vaccination effects on CD4 cells after COVID-19. Study as a whole: Two doses of either BNT162b2 or mRNA-1273 were given to each participant. General observations from the study: Recruitment yielded few convalescent patients, and the study had no early post-infection timepoints.

Prior to sequencing, the ViraFEST assay stimulated PBMC with viral peptide pools, which expanded the antigen-specific CD4+ T cells. Cultured cells yielded isolated CD4+ T cells after 10 days. Vaccine recipients had no previous SARS-CoV-2 infection; their nucleocapsid antibodies were negative. It was on days 3 and 7 that half the medium was replaced with IL-2 medium. The junction had 9 bases not matched to a gene; V was cut back by 5 bases and J by 5 bases. The germline V gene has CDR1 MNHEY and CDR2 SMNVEV (reference sequence). The CDR3 length is 16 residues. This clone was counted between two and nine times. What it recognizes is unknown. Measured with immunoSEQ multiplex PCR; TCRdb has only the in-frame clones, and not every one. The sample lists around 71,000 clones, 65% to 85% occurring once.

V and J are TRBV27 and TRBJ2-2, with 9 bases lining up with TRBD2. The material was CD4+ T cells from PBMCs cultured with HCoV-OC43 spike peptides, obtained before COVID-19 vaccination. Subset given: HCoV-OC43 spike overlapping peptide pool stimulation. The sequence derives from a human donor who received a COVID-19 vaccine. The CDR3 loop is CASSPYSLAGTGELFF. The CDR3 DNA reads TGTGCCAGCAGTCCCTACTCCCTAGCGGGGACCGGGGAGCTGTTTTTT.